Each of the 7 T cell receptor beta chains below was sequenced from the same sample in a study of blood T cell repertoires in COVID-19. Using immunoSEQ multiplex PCR, the repertoire was profiled, and TCRdb retains in-frame clones only, with some absent. The profile shows approximately 240,000 clones, around 90% of them singletons. The specimen sequenced was peripheral blood. The receptors shown here come from a woman between 18 and 29 years old who had recovered from COVID-19.

The chain combines TRBV18 with TRBJ2-3, with a weak D call TRBD2 (7 bases). The CDR3 extends over 16 amino acids. From germline, CDR1 is KGHSH and CDR2 LQKENI. Trimming cost V 1 base and J 4 bases, with 15 bases left between them. CDR3 DNA sequence: TGTGCCAGCTCACCACGCTTGCAGGGGAGGGCAGATACGCAGTATTTT. Translated, it gives CASSPRLQGRADTQYF.

The chain joins TRBV7-9 to TRBJ1-2; D is unclear. V was clipped by 1 base and J by 4 bases, with 13 bases between them. The CDR3 runs 15 residues. Germline V lookup: CDR1 SEHNR, CDR2 FQNEAQ (reference sequence). CDR3 sequence (DNA): TGTGCCAGCAGCTTAGTTTCCCGGGAGGGCTATGGCTACACCTTC. Protein product: CASSLVSREGYGYTF.

The rearrangement joins TRBV7-2 to TRBJ2-5; 7 bases line up with TRBD2. This CDR3 comprises 18 residues. The ends lost 1 base at V and 5 bases at J; junction bases unmatched: 16. The germline V gene encodes CDR1 SGHTA and CDR2 FQGNSA. In nucleotides, the CDR3 is TGTGCCAGCAGCTTAGAGCCCCCCATCGGGACTAATCAGGAGACCCAGTACTTC. This translates into CASSLEPPIGTNQETQYF. The full variable domain, with the rest looked up from reference TRBV7-2 and TRBJ2-5, is GAGVSQSPSNKVTEKGKDVELRCDPISGHTALYWYRQSLGQGLEFLIYFQGNSAPDKSGLPSDRFSAERTGGSVSTLTIQRTQQEDSAVYLCASSLEPPIGTNQETQYFGPGTRLLVL.

This clone was seen ten or more times. The chain has TRBV4-1 and TRBJ2-7, with D possibly TRBD2 on 6 matching bases. CDR3 size: 15 residues. With 4 bases removed from V and 0 bases from J, the gap between germline ends came to 13 bases. Germline assignment: CDR1 MGHRA and CDR2 YSYEKL. CDR3 region: CASSLYGGLSYEQYF. CDR3 nucleotide sequence: TGCGCCAGCAGCCTCTATGGGGGACTCTCCTACGAGCAGTACTTC.

This clone came up many times. This chain links TRBV25-1 with TRBJ2-7; 9 bases fit TRBD2. With 3 bases clipped from V and 1 base from J, the junction kept 7 bases outside the gene matches. Per germline, CDR1 MGHDK and CDR2 SYGVNS. The CDR3 covers 16 residues. The CDR3 loop is CASSDKGLAGSYEQYF. The CDR3 DNA is TGTGCCAGCAGTGATAAGGGGCTAGCGGGATCCTACGAGCAGTACTTC.

V gene TRBV6-5 combines with J gene TRBJ1-1, with 7 bases lining up with TRBD1. Germline loops: CDR1 MNHEY, CDR2 SVGAGI. The V gene end was trimmed by 6 bases and the J gene end by 1 base; junction bases not matched to a gene: 5. The CDR3 is made up of 14 amino acids. CDR3 in amino acids: CASRVGQPNTEAFF. For the CDR3, the DNA is TGTGCCAGCAGGGTGGGACAGCCGAACACTGAAGCTTTCTTT.

The rearrangement links TRBV5-6 to TRBJ2-7; 11 bases align to TRBD2. There are 15 residues in the CDR3. The germline CDR1 and CDR2 sequences are SGHDT and YYEEEE. V lost 4 bases, J lost 2 bases, and 5 bases stayed unmatched. The CDR3, as DNA: TGTGCCAGCAGCGCAGGGACTAGCGGTACCTACGAGCAGTACTTC. Encoded protein: CASSAGTSGTYEQYF. Full variable domain (remainder filled in from reference TRBV5-6 and TRBJ2-7): DAGVTQSPTHLIKTRGQQVTLRCSPKSGHDTVSWYQQALGQGPQFIFQYYEEEERQRGNFPDRFSGHQFPNYSSELNVNALLLGDSALYLCASSAGTSGTYEQYFGPGTRLTVT.